The TCR beta chain described here comes from a study of regulatory T cells in long-lasting Graves disease. Regarding the study as a whole: Limited samples may have lowered accuracy.

The time point is: persistent/refractory GD, antithyroid drugs over 5 years with positive TRAb. PBMCs provided the RNA from which the TCR library was made. This clonotype was found many times. Antigen specificity is unknown. Researchers made TCR beta libraries by using iRepertoire HTBI primers and running Arm-PCR on CDR3 regions. MiXCR was run by TCRdb on the multiplex PCR reads, yielding one entry per CDR3 protein. The sample lists fewer than 400,000 distinct CDR3 sequences, 20% to 25% occurring once. The material was peripheral blood mononuclear cells (PBMCs), obtained when the disease was refractory, from a patient treated with antithyroid drugs. This receptor was taken from a female donor with Graves disease.

Written as DNA, the CDR3 is TGTGCCAGCAGTGCCCTGGATTCCCCCGGAGAGACCCAGTACTTC. Translated, it gives CASSALDSPGETQYF. The V gene is TRBV12-3 or TRBV12-4, the J gene TRBJ2-5; D not resolved. V lost 5 bases and J lost 4, with 17 bases in between. The CDR3 is 15 residues long.